The clone carrying this T cell receptor (beta chain) was observed a handful of times. V trimming: 2 bases; J trimming: 3 bases; junction bases outside the gene matches: 7. CDR1 is LNHNV, CDR2 YYDKDF, per germline (reference sequence). The CDR3 sequence is 17 residues long. This specimen comes from a study of T cells in Graves' hyperthyroidism and ophthalmopathy. Graves' hyperthyroidism without ophthalmopathy progression within 18 months was termed stable. From RNA transcripts, TCR beta CDR3 regions were amplified. The HTBI primer set was used in a first-round RT-PCR of the TCR CDR3. TCRdb independently ran MiXCR on the multiplex PCR reads; one entry per CDR3 protein. The sample shows about 420,000 distinct CDR3 sequences, around 16% of them seen only once.

The chain couples TRBV15 to TRBJ2-1; 10 bases align to TRBD2. Sequenced sample: blood. The origin of this receptor is a woman aged 18-29 years with Graves' hyperthyroidism. This CDR3 is CATSRSPGTSDYNEQFF. The DNA for the CDR3 is TGTGCCACCAGCAGATCCCCCGGGACTAGCGACTACAATGAGCAGTTCTTC. Together with reference TRBV15 and TRBJ2-1, the CDR3 gives the full variable domain: DAMVIQNPRYQVTQFGKPVTLSCSQTLNHNVMYWYQQKSSQAPKLLFHYYDKDFNNEADTPDNFQSRRPNTSFCFLDIRSPGLGDTAMYLCATSRSPGTSDYNEQFFGPGTRLTVL.